Included here is one T cell receptor (beta chain) sequence, with context. V gave up 5 bases and J gave up 8 bases, with 15 bases separating them. The CDR3 is made up of 13 amino acids. Germline CDR1 is SGHTA and CDR2 is FQGNSA. This specimen belongs to a study of blood T cell repertoires in COVID-19. Study-wide context: Researchers got acute and convalescent COVID-19 samples from the United States, Italy and Spain.

Profiling relied on immunoSEQ multiplex PCR, and the TCRdb table lists in-frame clones only, not all of them. The profile shows more than 55,000 clones, about 80% of them singletons. V is TRBV7-2 and J is TRBJ1-2; no firm D call. The sequenced sample consisted of peripheral blood. This TCR derives from a man older than 75 with active or convalescent COVID-19. As DNA, the CDR3 is TGTGCCAGCAGCCTCACCATCGGGGTCGGCTACACCTTC. Residues: CASSLTIGVGYTF.